What follows are 27 T cell receptor beta chains derived from one specimen sequenced in a study of T-cell reconstitution after alpha-beta-depleted transplantation in children listed by TCRdb under 2016. This sample's treatment or condition label indicates: allogeneic hematopoietic cell transplantation with graft depleted of TCRalphabeta T cells and CD19 B cells. The library was made by PCR. Sequencing instrument: Illumina HiSeq 2500. TCR libraries were prepared with molecular barcoding, using unique molecular identifiers to normalize TCRbeta repertoire quantification. Using fastp trimming at Q25 and MiXCR clonotype assembly, TCRdb reanalyzed the public sequencing data and kept in-frame beta chains. All rows with the same CDR3 protein become a single entry with the most common DNA and genes. This sample comprises fewer than 550,000 distinct CDR3 sequences, about an eighth of them detected only once. Roughly 15% of the sample is held by the ten biggest clonotypes.

Sequencing used PBMCs, mostly from graft donor cells, obtained 180 days after TCRalphabeta/CD19-depleted stem cell transplant. Every receptor here comes from a female patient aged 2-9 years who had a stem cell transplant for aplastic anemia, so the T cells may come from the graft donor.

In its sample, this clonotype was seen a few times. V gene TRBV18 combines with J gene TRBJ2-5, with D possibly being TRBD2 (6 bases). The CDR3 runs to 11 residues. The germline V gene has CDR1 KGHSH and CDR2 LQKENI. The V and J ends lost 4 bases and 10 bases respectively, with 10 bases between them. CDR3 residues: CASSRRDDQYF. The CDR3 DNA reads as TGTGCCAGCTCACGGAGGGACGACCAGTACTTC.

This clonotype was found many times. This chain links TRBV6-2 or TRBV6-3 with TRBJ2-2, with D tentatively TRBD1 (6 bases). Germline-derived CDR1 and CDR2 are MNHEY and SVGEGT. Trimming left V 7 bases short and J 6 bases short, with 15 bases between. This CDR3 contains 14 residues. The CDR3 region is CASILTGKSGELFF. Written as DNA, the CDR3 is TGTGCCAGCATCCTTACAGGGAAGTCCGGGGAGCTGTTTTTT.

In its sample, this clonotype was seen a few times. The V call is TRBV20-1, the J call TRBJ2-5; 9 bases agree with TRBD1. Germline V gene lookup returns CDR1 DFQATT and CDR2 SNEGSKA (reference sequence). The CDR3 is 13 amino acids. J lost 5 bases, V lost 5 bases, and 6 bases had no gene match. The CDR3 reads CSASLGQGETQYF. The CDR3 nucleotides are TGCAGTGCTTCGCTGGGACAGGGTGAGACCCAGTACTTC.

The CDR3 DNA follows: TGTGCCAGCAGCCAAGATGCCCAGGCTGGTAATGAAAAACTGTTTTTT. Translating it yields CASSQDAQAGNEKLFF. The gene calls are TRBV4-2 and TRBJ1-4; D call uncertain. This CDR3 contains 16 residues. Germline values: CDR1 LGHNA, CDR2 YNFKEQ. V lost 0 bases and J 4 bases, leaving 12 bases between the germline ends.

This rearrangement joins TRBV30 to TRBJ2-3; tentatively, D is TRBD1 or TRBD2 (6 bases each). Trimming removed 3 bases at V and 4 bases at J, with 8 bases between. This CDR3 has 12 amino acids. Germline-derived CDR1 and CDR2 are GTSNPN and SVGIG (reference sequence). The CDR3 sequence is CAWSGGADTQYF. CDR3 nucleotide sequence: TGTGCCTGGAGCGGGGGCGCAGATACGCAGTATTTT.

The CDR3: CASSLRLVNTEAFF. CDR3 nucleotides: TGTGCCAGCAGCCTAAGGCTGGTGAACACTGAAGCTTTCTTT. The chain uses TRBV7-8 and TRBJ1-1; D ambiguous. The germline gives CDR1 SGHVS, CDR2 FQNEAQ. The CDR3 spans 14 residues. The V gene lost 5 bases and the J gene lost 0 bases, with 10 bases spanning the gap.

This clonotype was counted between two and nine times. The chain couples TRBV20-1 to TRBJ2-4, with D possibly being TRBD1 (5 bases). Per the germline V gene, CDR1 is DFQATT and CDR2 is SNEGSKA (reference sequence). With 4 bases removed from V and 0 bases from J, the gap between germline ends came to 10 bases. This CDR3 is 14 amino acids long. CDR3 in DNA: TGCAGTGCTATAGACAGACTAGCCAAAAACATTCAGTACTTC. It is translated as CSAIDRLAKNIQYF.

The chain carries TRBV6-1 and TRBJ1-1; weak D call: TRBD1 (6 bases). CDR3 length: 14 residues. V was trimmed by 5 bases and J by 1 base, leaving 11 bases between them. Looked up from germline, CDR1 is MNHNS and CDR2 is SASEGT. The CDR3 here is CASSPSRGNTEAFF. The DNA of the CDR3 is TGTGCCAGCAGTCCATCCAGGGGGAACACTGAAGCTTTCTTT.

The V gene is TRBV5-1, the J gene TRBJ2-2; TRBD2 agrees at 7 bases. The V gene's germline CDR1 is SGHRS and CDR2 YFSETQ. The CDR3 is made up of 17 amino acids. After removal of 3 bases from V and 4 bases from J, the junction contained 12 bases not matched to a gene. The CDR3 spells CASSSTSWESSTGELFF. CDR3 coding DNA: TGCGCCAGCAGCTCGACTAGCTGGGAATCTTCCACCGGGGAGCTGTTTTTT.

A few counts support this clonotype. The V and J genes are TRBV27 and TRBJ2-5; D uncertain. Trimming pared 6 bases from V and 0 bases from J, leaving 8 bases between. Germline V CDR1 and CDR2: MNHEY, SMNVEV (reference sequence). The CDR3 contains 13 residues. The CDR3 is CASRFTDQETQYF. The DNA of the CDR3 is TGTGCCAGCAGGTTTACTGACCAAGAGACCCAGTACTTC.

The rearrangement links TRBV20-1 to TRBJ1-6; D is perhaps TRBD1 (6 bases). This CDR3 spans 14 amino acids. V was shortened by 1 base and J by 8 bases, with 12 bases between the two germline ends. CDR1 DFQATT and CDR2 SNEGSKA come from the germline V gene (reference sequence). The CDR3 reads CSARGDRWYSPLHF. The CDR3 bases are TGCAGTGCTAGAGGCGACAGGTGGTATTCACCCCTCCACTTT.

This clonotype was seen a few times. The rearrangement joins TRBV27 to TRBJ1-6; no firm D call. V was cut by 7 bases and J by 7 bases, with 20 bases left in between. CDR1 and CDR2 (germline): MNHEY, SMNVEV (reference sequence). This CDR3 has 16 amino acids. CDR3 sequence (DNA): TGTGCCAGCAACCTCGGCAGGCCCTCATGGAATTCACCCCTCCACTTT. Its translation: CASNLGRPSWNSPLHF.

The sample holds a few counts of this clonotype. The J gene is TRBJ2-5, the V gene TRBV6-1, with a possible D match to TRBD1 (8 bases). Germline assignment: CDR1 MNHNS and CDR2 SASEGT. V shed 6 bases and J shed 3 bases, with 26 bases lying between them. The CDR3 loop spans 18 amino acids. The CDR3 DNA sequence: TGTGCCAGCAGCCGACCACAGGGGGGGGCTCCCTTAGAAGAGACCCAGTACTTC. Residues: CASSRPQGGAPLEETQYF.

The chain carries TRBV7-2 and TRBJ1-3; tentatively, D is TRBD1 (6 bases). The germline gives CDR1 SGHTA, CDR2 FQGNSA. The V end was cut by 5 bases, the J end by 0 bases, with 17 bases between. The length of the CDR3 is 17 residues. The CDR3 loop reads CASSPGGVLISGNTIYF. The CDR3 DNA sequence: TGTGCCAGCAGCCCTGGGGGCGTTTTAATCTCTGGAAACACCATATATTTT.

This clonotype appeared many times. V usage is TRBV6-5 and J usage is TRBJ2-5, with D tentatively TRBD2 (5 bases). This CDR3 spans 14 amino acids. V was pared by 0 bases and J by 3 bases, with 8 bases between. CDR1 MNHEY and CDR2 SVGAGI come from the germline V gene. The CDR3: CASSYSGAEETQYF. The DNA of the CDR3 is TGTGCCAGCAGTTACTCTGGAGCGGAAGAGACCCAGTACTTC.

The rearrangement joins TRBV27 to TRBJ2-1; 11 bases fit TRBD2. Germline CDR1 MNHEY, CDR2 SMNVEV (reference sequence). The CDR3 runs to 15 residues. The V gene end was trimmed by 6 bases and the J gene end by 4 bases; junction bases not matched to a gene: 5. The CDR3 nucleotides are TGTGCCAGCAGGGTGACTAGCGGGGAATACAATGAGCAGTTCTTC. It yields the protein CASRVTSGEYNEQFF.

The V and J genes are TRBV27 and TRBJ2-3; 10 nucleotides line up with TRBD2. From germline, CDR1 is MNHEY and CDR2 SMNVEV (reference sequence). V gave up 3 bases and J gave up 3 bases; unmatched junction bases: 12. The CDR3 extends over 18 amino acids. CDR3 in DNA: TGTGCCAGCAGTTTGCTCTCAGCGGGAGGGCCTCGGACAGATACGCAGTATTTT. Translation gives CASSLLSAGGPRTDTQYF.

Many counts were recorded for this clonotype. J is TRBJ1-4 and V is TRBV7-2; no definite D call. The CDR3 has 13 amino acids. The V gene's germline CDR1 is SGHTA and CDR2 FQGNSA. V was cut by 1 base and J by 7 bases, with 7 bases left in between. CDR3 bases: TGTGCCAGCAGCTTAGAACGACGTGAAAAACTGTTTTTT. Translation: CASSLERREKLFF.

This clonotype was counted between two and nine times. The rearrangement uses TRBV28 and TRBJ2-5; 8 nucleotides match TRBD1. Trimming at V came to 6 bases and at J to 4 bases, leaving 7 bases not matched to a gene. The CDR3 consists of 14 residues. The germline V gene encodes CDR1 MDHEN and CDR2 SYDVKM. As DNA, the CDR3 is TGTGCCAGCAGCGCCTCCGGACAGGGAGAGACCCAGTACTTC. It codes for CASSASGQGETQYF.

Only a few counts were recorded for this clonotype. This sequence joins TRBV5-4 and TRBJ2-1; 8 bases align to TRBD2. The V gene end was trimmed by 1 base and the J gene end by 8 bases; junction bases not matched to a gene: 5. This CDR3 has 14 amino acids. Germline CDR1 SGHNT, CDR2 YYREEE (reference sequence). CDR3 sequence (DNA): TGTGCCAGCAGCTTGTCAACGGGAGGGTATGAGCAGTTCTTC. Encoded protein: CASSLSTGGYEQFF.

The rearrangement joins TRBV20-1 to TRBJ2-1; 13 bases match TRBD2. The CDR3 has 17 amino acids. Unmatched junction bases numbered 14, after V lost 6 bases and J lost 6 bases. Germline loops: CDR1 DFQATT, CDR2 SNEGSKA (reference sequence). The CDR3 loop is CSASHLGLAGVFNEQFF. The DNA for the CDR3 is TGCAGTGCCAGTCATCTCGGACTAGCGGGAGTGTTCAATGAGCAGTTCTTC.

This chain uses TRBV20-1 with TRBJ1-3; D is undetermined. The CDR3 contains 14 residues. V was trimmed by 1 base and J by 3 bases, leaving 10 bases between them. CDR1 DFQATT and CDR2 SNEGSKA come from the germline V gene (reference sequence). The CDR3 region has the DNA TGCAGTGCTAGAGTTACGGAGGGTGGAAACACCATATATTTT. Amino acids: CSARVTEGGNTIYF.

This clonotype has more than one count but fewer than ten. The gene calls are TRBV18 and TRBJ1-1; unclear D gene. This CDR3 contains 15 residues. Germline values: CDR1 KGHSH, CDR2 LQKENI. Deletions cut 0 bases from V and 1 base from J, with 9 bases between. The CDR3: CASSPPSTANTEAFF. Written as DNA, the CDR3 is TGTGCCAGCTCACCACCGTCCACAGCGAACACTGAAGCTTTCTTT.

This clonotype was observed a few times. The chain joins TRBV6-2 or TRBV6-3 to TRBJ2-3; D unclear. CDR3 length equals 13 residues. Per germline, CDR1 MNHEY and CDR2 SVGEGT. Trimming pared 2 bases from V and 3 bases from J, leaving 6 bases between. Here the CDR3 reads CASSYKTTDTQYF. The CDR3 nucleotides read TGTGCCAGCAGTTACAAGACGACAGATACGCAGTATTTT.

This chain joins TRBV7-2 and TRBJ2-2; D call uncertain. V shed 5 bases and J shed 0 bases, with 13 bases lying between them. Germline assignment: CDR1 SGHTA and CDR2 FQGNSA. The length of the CDR3 is 16 residues. Here the CDR3 DNA reads TGTGCCAGCAGCCCTTACGGCGCTTCGAACACCGGGGAGCTGTTTTTT. This codes for CASSPYGASNTGELFF. The full variable domain, completed using reference TRBV7-2 and TRBJ2-2, is GAGVSQSPSNKVTEKGKDVELRCDPISGHTALYWYRQSLGQGLEFLIYFQGNSAPDKSGLPSDRFSAERTGGSVSTLTIQRTQQEDSAVYLCASSPYGASNTGELFFGEGSRLTVL.

In its sample, this clonotype was seen many times. The chain links TRBV10-3 to TRBJ2-3; 11 bases align to TRBD1. From germline, CDR1 is ENHRY and CDR2 SYGVKD. This CDR3 has 16 residues. J gave up 4 bases and V 6 bases, and 9 bases lay outside the gene matches. The DNA of the CDR3 is TGTGCCATCAGCCCTACTCCGGGACAGGGGGCAGATACGCAGTATTTT. Its translation: CAISPTPGQGADTQYF.

The chain carries TRBV19 and TRBJ1-5, with TRBD1 matching over 9 bases. There are 16 residues in the CDR3. With 2 bases clipped from V and 4 bases from J, the junction kept 6 bases outside the gene matches. The germline CDR1 and CDR2 sequences are LNHDA and SQIVND (reference sequence). The CDR3 region is CASSITTGQGNQPQHF. The CDR3 bases are TGTGCCAGTAGTATAACCACGGGACAGGGTAATCAGCCCCAGCATTTT.